These 26 T cell receptor beta chains share one sample of origin, sequenced in a study of Ad26.COV2.S vaccination and SARS-CoV-2 variants. TCRdb keeps only in-frame clones here, not all; method: immunoSEQ multiplex PCR. Counted here are 300,000 to 500,000 clones, 70% to 90% occurring once; the ten biggest clones make up under 4%. Treatment defined: about 20 received Ad26.COV2.S at low or high dose, single or two shots; a few received placebo; per-sample allocation not given. After the first vaccine or placebo injection, samples were drawn on day 63. Here the sequenced sample was peripheral blood, taken in a trial of Ad26.COV2.S vaccine versus placebo. The receptor set was obtained from a person aged 18 to 65 who received the Ad26.COV2.S COVID-19 vaccine or a placebo.

The gene calls are TRBV25-1 and TRBJ1-3, with D possibly matching TRBD1 (5 bases). This CDR3 region has 16 residues. The germline V and J ends were trimmed by 1 base and 2 bases, with 12 bases remaining between them. Germline V lookup: CDR1 MGHDK, CDR2 SYGVNS. CDR3 loop: CASSEWGGNAGNTIYF. CDR3 nucleotide sequence: TGTGCCAGCAGTGAATGGGGGGGGAATGCTGGAAACACCATATATTTT.

This clone was counted a few times. The chain carries TRBV30 and TRBJ1-5; TRBD1 matches 10 bases. Trimming cost V 2 bases and J 5 bases; bases outside gene matches: 3. Looked up from germline, CDR1 is GTSNPN and CDR2 is SVGIG (reference sequence). The CDR3 extends over 14 amino acids. The CDR3 region is CAWSRDRGDQPQHF. CDR3 DNA sequence: TGTGCCTGGAGTCGGGACAGGGGCGATCAGCCCCAGCATTTT.

The rearrangement joins TRBV7-2 to TRBJ1-2; maybe TRBD1 (5 bases). V was cut by 2 bases and J by 1 base, with 11 bases left in between. Germline V gene lookup returns CDR1 SGHTA and CDR2 FQGNSA. This CDR3 spans 15 amino acids. The chain's CDR3 is CASSLSPGNNYGYTF. CDR3 coding DNA: TGTGCCAGCAGCTTATCCCCAGGGAATAACTATGGCTACACCTTC.

This chain joins TRBV2 and TRBJ1-1; 7 bases agree with TRBD1. CDR1 SNHLY and CDR2 FYNNEI come from the germline V gene. The CDR3 is 15 residues long. J lost 4 bases, V lost 4 bases, and 9 bases had no gene match. CDR3 DNA sequence: TGTGCCAGCAGTGTCATTTTAACAGGGGTCACTGAAGCTTTCTTT. Translation gives CASSVILTGVTEAFF.

The J gene is TRBJ2-7, the V gene TRBV7-8, with 8 bases matching TRBD2. The length of the CDR3 is 15 residues. V lost 5 bases to trimming and J lost 4 bases; unmatched junction nucleotides: 10. Germline CDR1 is SGHVS and CDR2 is FQNEAQ. Here the CDR3 DNA reads TGTGCCAGCAGCCCCCGCGGGGGGCCGGGATACGAGCAGTACTTC. Translating it yields CASSPRGGPGYEQYF.

CDR3 sequence: CASSLAGLANNEQFF. DNA for the CDR3: TGCGCCAGCAGCTTGGCGGGACTAGCTAACAATGAGCAGTTCTTC. The rearrangement uses TRBV5-1 and TRBJ2-1, with 9 bases fitting TRBD2. V was clipped by 0 bases and J by 5 bases; unmatched bases: 3. This CDR3 is built from 15 residues. Germline lookup yields CDR1 SGHRS and CDR2 YFSETQ.

The V call is TRBV29-1, the J call TRBJ2-2, with TRBD1 matching 9 bases. V lost 6 bases and J lost 4; bases outside the gene matches: 12. The CDR3 sequence is 16 residues long. In germline, CDR1 is SQVTM, CDR2 ANQGSEA. CDR3: CSVNVLGQGGTGELFF. CDR3 nucleotide sequence: TGCAGCGTAAACGTACTGGGACAGGGAGGCACCGGGGAGCTGTTTTTT.

Note on this clone: Germline and junction disagree at one end, which may indicate a read error. The genes are TRBV6-4 and TRBJ2-1, with D perhaps matching TRBD2 (6 bases). The CDR3 runs 12 residues. CDR1 is MRHNA and CDR2 is SNTAGT in the germline V gene. CDR3 coding DNA: TGTGCCAGCAGTGACTCCGGGGGTCATAGTGTCTTC. Translation gives CASSDSGGHSVF.

This sequence joins TRBV29-1 and TRBJ1-1; 7 bases are a match to TRBD1. The CDR3 contains 14 residues. The junction had 7 bases not matched to a gene; V was cut back by 4 bases and J by 2 bases. CDR1 and CDR2 from the germline V gene are SQVTM and ANQGSEA. As DNA, the CDR3 is TGCAGCGTTGCCCGAGGACAGGTAAACACTGAAGCTTTCTTT. The encoded protein is CSVARGQVNTEAFF.

This chain links TRBV5-8 with TRBJ2-3, with a weak D call TRBD2 (5 bases). This CDR3 spans 16 amino acids. V was trimmed by 3 bases and J by 1 base, leaving 15 bases between them. The germline V gene has CDR1 SGHTS and CDR2 YDEGEE. The CDR3, as DNA: TGTGCCAGCAGCTCCGGGATTACGCGAGGCACAGATACGCAGTATTTT. It encodes CASSSGITRGTDTQYF.

This rearrangement joins TRBV7-9 to TRBJ1-5; TRBD1 is a possible D gene (5 bases). Germline V CDR1 and CDR2: SEHNR, FQNEAQ (reference sequence). This CDR3 spans 16 amino acids. V was cut by 5 bases and J by 5 bases, with 19 bases left in between. The CDR3 nucleotides are TGTGCCAGCAGCCACTCGGGGGGGTCAAGGGATCAGCCCCAGCATTTT. Its protein is CASSHSGGSRDQPQHF. Drawing the rest from reference TRBV7-9 and TRBJ1-5, the complete variable domain is DTGVSQNPRHKITKRGQNVTFRCDPISEHNRLYWYRQTLGQGPEFLTYFQNEAQLEKSRLLSDRFSAERPKGSFSTLEIQRTEQGDSAMYLCASSHSGGSRDQPQHFGDGTRLSIL.

This clone was seen just once. J is TRBJ1-1 and V is TRBV10-1; no clear D gene. Trimming removed 1 base from V and 3 bases from J, with 12 bases in between. Germline CDR1 WNHNN, CDR2 SYGVQD (reference sequence). The CDR3 is made up of 15 amino acids. The CDR3 nucleotides read TGCGCCAGCAGTGAGTGCGGAGAGGCAGACACTGAAGCTTTCTTT. Translation: CASSECGEADTEAFF.

The chain uses TRBV18 and TRBJ2-2; TRBD1 matches at 7 bases. After removal of 3 bases from V and 0 bases from J, the junction contained 7 bases not matched to a gene. Germline V gene sequence: CDR1 KGHSH, CDR2 LQKENI. The CDR3 has 17 residues. As DNA, the CDR3 is TGTGCCAGCTCACCCAACAGGGGCGCTACGAACACCGGGGAGCTGTTTTTT. Amino acids: CASSPNRGATNTGELFF.

The chain couples TRBV14 to TRBJ2-7; no clear D. Trimming left V 1 base short and J 13 bases short, with 14 bases between. This CDR3 contains 12 residues. Germline CDR1 SGHDN, CDR2 FVKESK. The CDR3 spells CASSQVGDPLYF. CDR3 nucleotides: TGTGCCAGCAGCCAAGTGGGCGATCCGCTTTACTTC.

The rearrangement links TRBV27 to TRBJ1-2; 7 nucleotides line up with TRBD1. V dropped 2 bases and J dropped 4; count of bases not matched to a gene: 4. Germline CDR1 reads MNHEY; CDR2 reads SMNVEV (reference sequence). CDR3 length: 14 residues. The CDR3 spells CASSLKGASYGYTF. The CDR3 coding sequence is TGTGCCAGCAGTTTAAAGGGGGCATCCTATGGCTACACCTTC.

This clone was detected only once. The rearrangement uses TRBV9 and TRBJ2-2; the D is unclear. This CDR3 has 16 residues. V shed 4 bases and J shed 0 bases, with 13 bases lying between them. Germline lookup yields CDR1 SGDLS and CDR2 YYNGEE. CDR3 loop: CASSIRGLANTGELFF. DNA of the CDR3: TGTGCCAGCAGCATCCGTGGGCTTGCGAACACCGGGGAGCTGTTTTTT.

V usage is TRBV6-8 and J usage is TRBJ2-2; possibly TRBD1 for D (6 bases). The CDR3 extends over 14 amino acids. CDR1 is MNHGY, CDR2 SAAAGT, per germline. V lost 5 bases, J lost 1 base, and 8 bases lay in between. This CDR3 is CASSLGQNTGELFF. CDR3 DNA sequence: TGTGCCAGCAGTCTGGGACAGAACACCGGGGAGCTGTTTTTT.

The V gene is TRBV7-2, the J gene TRBJ2-2; 9 nucleotides match TRBD1. Germline lookup yields CDR1 SGHTA and CDR2 FQGNSA. The CDR3 totals 16 residues. J gave up 3 bases and V 3 bases, and 5 bases lay outside the gene matches. The CDR3 coding sequence is TGTGCCAGCAGCTTGGGGACAGGGAGTTACACCGGGGAGCTGTTTTTT. As protein: CASSLGTGSYTGELFF.

This chain uses TRBV2 with TRBJ2-7, with 8 bases lining up with TRBD1. CDR3 length: 14 amino acids. In germline, CDR1 is SNHLY, CDR2 FYNNEI. Unmatched junction bases numbered 7, after V lost 6 bases and J lost 3 bases. The CDR3: CASRDGTGYYEQYF. CDR3 DNA sequence: TGTGCCAGCAGAGACGGGACAGGCTACTACGAGCAGTACTTC.

The genes are TRBV5-5 and TRBJ1-1, with a possible D match to TRBD1 (5 bases). Trimming took off 0 bases at V and 0 bases at J, with 18 bases between the two ends. CDR1 is SGHKS, CDR2 YYEKEE, per germline (reference sequence). This CDR3 region has 18 residues. CDR3 sequence: CASSLGSKVSGLNTEAFF. The CDR3 DNA reads TGTGCCAGCAGCTTGGGGTCTAAGGTCTCAGGGTTGAACACTGAAGCTTTCTTT.

The chain links TRBV5-6 to TRBJ1-2; TRBD1 might be the D (5 bases). The germline V gene has CDR1 SGHDT and CDR2 YYEEEE. With 0 bases removed from V and 5 bases from J, the gap between germline ends came to 11 bases. This CDR3 region has 14 residues. The CDR3 DNA is TGTGCCAGCAGCTTGGTTCGGGGCTGGTATGGCTACACCTTC. This translates into CASSLVRGWYGYTF.

CDR3 sequence (DNA): TGTGCCTACGCACGTCCGGGATACTACGAGCAGTACTTC. Its protein product is CAYARPGYYEQYF. The V and J genes are TRBV30 and TRBJ2-7; the D gene is possibly TRBD2 (5 bases). Trimming pared 7 bases from V and 3 bases from J, leaving 16 bases between. CDR1 and CDR2 from the germline V gene are GTSNPN and SVGIG (reference sequence). The CDR3 spans 13 residues. Full variable domain (outside the CDR3, taken from reference TRBV30 and TRBJ2-7): SQTIHQWPATLVQPVGSPLSLECTVEGTSNPNLYWYRQAAGRGLQLLFYSVGIGQISSEVPQNLSASRPQDRQFILSSKKLLLSDSGFYLCAYARPGYYEQYFGPGTRLTVT.

The genes are TRBV19 and TRBJ1-1; D possibly corresponds to TRBD1 (6 bases). The length of the CDR3 is 14 residues. V lost 6 bases and J 3 bases, leaving 14 bases between the germline ends. Germline assignment: CDR1 LNHDA and CDR2 SQIVND (reference sequence). The CDR3 protein is CASRLQGIYTEAFF. The CDR3 DNA sequence: TGTGCCAGTAGACTACAGGGTATTTACACTGAAGCTTTCTTT.

V gene TRBV19 combines with J gene TRBJ1-5; 7 bases are a match to TRBD1. Germline V lookup: CDR1 LNHDA, CDR2 SQIVND (reference sequence). The CDR3 sequence is 14 residues long. Trimming cost V 9 bases and J 3 bases; bases outside gene matches: 8. The chain's CDR3 is CARPSGGTNQPQHF. The CDR3 nucleotides read TGTGCCAGGCCTTCAGGGGGGACCAATCAGCCCCAGCATTTT.

In nucleotides, the CDR3 is TGTGCCAGCAGCTTCATTGTGACTGACTACGAGCAGTACTTC. As protein: CASSFIVTDYEQYF. J is TRBJ2-7 and V is TRBV5-5; no reliable D call. Germline lookup yields CDR1 SGHKS and CDR2 YYEKEE (reference sequence). V dropped 2 bases and J dropped 3 bases, with 12 bases sitting between them. The CDR3 contains 14 residues.

The chain combines TRBV2 with TRBJ2-7; D assignment may be TRBD1 or TRBD2 (6 bases each). Between the trimmed V and J ends, which lost 8 bases and 7 bases, there was a span of 27 bases. From germline, CDR1 is SNHLY and CDR2 FYNNEI. This CDR3 contains 16 residues. The CDR3 nucleotides are TGTGCCAGCCTAACGGTGGGGGGCCCCCTCGTTGAAGAGCAGTACTTC. Translated, it gives CASLTVGGPLVEEQYF. The full variable domain, its missing parts supplied by reference TRBV2 and TRBJ2-7, is EPEVTQTPSHQVTQMGQEVILRCVPISNHLYFYWYRQILGQKVEFLVSFYNNEISEKSEIFDDQFSVERPDGSNFTLKIRSTKLEDSAMYFCASLTVGGPLVEEQYFGPGTRLTVT.